This T cell receptor beta chain stems from a study of Graves' ophthalmopathy and Graves' hyperthyroidism. Study-wide results and limits: Distinction of ophthalmopathy from stable hyperthyroidism by a 13-signature model reached 85% to 90% sensitivity and approximately 81% specificity. Appearing in blood as well were most expanded thyroid clonotypes above 0.001 frequency.

There are many counts of this clonotype. Its antigen is currently unknown. At one end, the junction sequence differs from germline, possibly due to a read error. For repertoire sequencing, the TCR beta CDR3 regions were amplified from RNA transcripts. First-round RT-PCR with HTBI primers preceded a second-round multiplex PCR. TCRdb passed the multiplex PCR reads through MiXCR, listing each CDR3 protein once. The sample shows some 400,000 distinct CDR3 sequences, approximately 20% of them seen only once. A duration under 3 months, NOSPECS ≥4, CAS ≥3 and moderate-to-severe activity characterized the donors with ophthalmopathy. This CDR3 comprises 15 residues. Germline V gene data show CDR1 as MDHEN and CDR2 as SYDVKM.

V is TRBV28 and J is TRBJ1-6; 7 nucleotides line up with TRBD1. Material: peripheral blood. The sequence derives from a woman aged 18-30 years with Graves' ophthalmopathy. CDR3 coding DNA: TGTGCCAGCAGTTACAGGGGATTTGATAATCCACCCCTCCACTTT. It yields the protein CASSYRGFDNPPLHF.